The next 17 T cell receptor beta chains were all read from a single sample in a study of shared clonotypes between healthy human individuals. Produced via immunoSEQ multiplex PCR; TCRdb's table is partial and in-frame only. The table shows under 2,000,000 clones, with approximately 94% occurring only once. Naive CD8 cells, CD45RO-negative and positively selected for CCR7, excluded terminally differentiated effector memory CD45RA+ cells. Specimen: naive CD8+ T cells sorted from blood. These receptors were taken from a man between 18 and 35 years old in good health.

This chain connects TRBV5-6 to TRBJ2-7, with unresolved D. The V and J ends lost 1 base and 0 bases respectively, with 8 bases between them. Germline loops: CDR1 SGHDT, CDR2 YYEEEE. The CDR3 has 14 residues. CDR3 protein: CASSLYRNSYEQYF. CDR3 bases: TGTGCCAGCAGCTTGTATCGGAACTCCTACGAGCAGTACTTC.

The chain combines TRBV28 with TRBJ1-3; TRBD1 might be the D (6 bases). V shed 4 bases and J shed 4 bases, with 26 bases lying between them. CDR1 is MDHEN, CDR2 SYDVKM, per germline. This CDR3 region has 19 residues. The CDR3 coding sequence is TGTGCCAGCAGTTCGGCCCGTGAAAATCCGGGACACTTGGGAAACACCATATATTTT. It yields the protein CASSSARENPGHLGNTIYF.

This chain links TRBV7-9 with TRBJ1-1; 11 bases fit TRBD1. The V gene end was trimmed by 5 bases and the J gene end by 0 bases; junction bases not matched to a gene: 5. The germline V gene encodes CDR1 SEHNR and CDR2 FQNEAQ (reference sequence). The CDR3 runs 16 residues. CDR3 protein: CASSPWTGGVNTEAFF. CDR3 nucleotide sequence: TGTGCCAGCAGCCCTTGGACAGGGGGCGTGAACACTGAAGCTTTCTTT. Supplemented by reference TRBV7-9 and TRBJ1-1, the full variable domain reads DTGVSQNPRHKITKRGQNVTFRCDPISEHNRLYWYRQTLGQGPEFLTYFQNEAQLEKSRLLSDRFSAERPKGSFSTLEIQRTEQGDSAMYLCASSPWTGGVNTEAFFGQGTRLTVV.

The genes are TRBV19 and TRBJ1-2; D not resolved. Germline CDR1 LNHDA, CDR2 SQIVND (reference sequence). CDR3 length equals 15 residues. Trimming shortened V by 4 bases and J by 2 bases, and 14 bases separated the two germline ends. CDR3: CASSRGSMANYGYTF. The CDR3 nucleotides are TGTGCCAGTAGTAGAGGTTCGATGGCGAACTATGGCTACACCTTC.

This clone is a singleton in its sample. V is TRBV7-2 and J is TRBJ2-1; TRBD1 might be the D (7 bases). V was cut by 0 bases and J by 2 bases, with 14 bases left in between. There are 17 residues in the CDR3. CDR1 and CDR2 from the germline V gene are SGHTA and FQGNSA. CDR3 region: CASSLAPTGTPYNEQFF. The CDR3 coding sequence is TGTGCCAGCAGCTTAGCTCCGACAGGGACTCCCTACAATGAGCAGTTCTTC. The full variable domain, rest sourced from reference TRBV7-2 and TRBJ2-1, is GAGVSQSPSNKVTEKGKDVELRCDPISGHTALYWYRQSLGQGLEFLIYFQGNSAPDKSGLPSDRFSAERTGGSVSTLTIQRTQQEDSAVYLCASSLAPTGTPYNEQFFGPGTRLTVL.

The gene calls are TRBV16 and TRBJ1-3; a weak D match, TRBD1 (6 bases). V was clipped by 3 bases and J by 1 base, with 19 bases between them. The germline V gene encodes CDR1 KGHSY and CDR2 FQNENV. The CDR3 spans 18 residues. CDR3 amino acids: CASSHRGYQGSSGNTIYF. CDR3 sequence (DNA): TGTGCCAGCAGCCATCGGGGTTATCAGGGGAGTTCTGGAAACACCATATATTTT.

This clone showed up just once. The rearrangement uses TRBV2 and TRBJ2-1; TRBD2 agrees at 7 bases. Germline loops: CDR1 SNHLY, CDR2 FYNNEI. The CDR3 length is 15 residues. V lost 4 bases and J lost 8; bases outside the gene matches: 11. CDR3: CASSGQRDWFDEQFF. The DNA for the CDR3 is TGTGCCAGCAGTGGTCAGCGGGACTGGTTCGATGAGCAGTTCTTC. The entire variable domain, with the rest obtained from reference TRBV2 and TRBJ2-1, is as follows: EPEVTQTPSHQVTQMGQEVILRCVPISNHLYFYWYRQILGQKVEFLVSFYNNEISEKSEIFDDQFSVERPDGSNFTLKIRSTKLEDSAMYFCASSGQRDWFDEQFFGPGTRLTVL.

The chain carries TRBV10-1 and TRBJ2-1; TRBD2 aligns across 9 bases. The CDR3 covers 14 residues. Trimming cost V 8 bases and J 5 bases; bases outside gene matches: 7. Per the germline V gene, CDR1 is WNHNN and CDR2 is SYGVQD (reference sequence). DNA of the CDR3: TGCGCCAGCGGAGCTAGCGGGATTGACAATGAGCAGTTCTTC. Translated, it gives CASGASGIDNEQFF.

CDR3 DNA: TGTGCCAGCAGGACGGGACAGATGGAGACCCAGTACTTC. Amino acids: CASRTGQMETQYF. The chain couples TRBV2 to TRBJ2-5; 7 nucleotides line up with TRBD1. V shed 6 bases and J 5 bases; nucleotides not matched to a gene: 6. Germline values: CDR1 SNHLY, CDR2 FYNNEI. The CDR3 spans 13 residues.

The V and J genes are TRBV21-1 and TRBJ1-6. TRBV21-1 is a recognized pseudogene. The CDR3 is 16 residues long. Here the CDR3 reads CASSKIEEGTGSPLHF. As DNA, the CDR3 is TGTGCCAGCAGCAAAATCGAGGAGGGTACTGGTTCACCCCTCCACTTT.

In its sample, this clone was seen once. This rearrangement joins TRBV27 to TRBJ2-3; D is perhaps TRBD2 (6 bases). The CDR3 sequence is 17 residues long. The germline V gene encodes CDR1 MNHEY and CDR2 SMNVEV (reference sequence). V lost 6 bases and J 0 bases, leaving 19 bases between the germline ends. The DNA of the CDR3 is TGTGCCAGCAGCAAGGGCGGGGCCACGCCTAGCACAGATACGCAGTATTTT. This sequence encodes CASSKGGATPSTDTQYF.

V usage is TRBV6-6 and J usage is TRBJ2-7; 13 nucleotides match TRBD2. With 7 bases clipped from V and 3 bases from J, the junction kept 6 bases outside the gene matches. In germline, CDR1 is MNHNY, CDR2 SVGAGI (reference sequence). CDR3 length: 15 amino acids. CDR3: CASNEGLAGIYEQYF. For the CDR3, the DNA is TGTGCCAGCAATGAGGGACTAGCGGGGATCTACGAGCAGTACTTC.

DNA for the CDR3: TGTGCCAGCAGCTTAGGTTCCGGGGGCGACTATGGCTACACCTTC. Its translation is CASSLGSGGDYGYTF. The chain joins TRBV11-2 to TRBJ1-2; tentative D call: TRBD1 (6 bases). CDR3 size: 15 residues. V lost 1 base and J 3 bases, leaving 12 bases between the germline ends. The germline V gene encodes CDR1 SGHAT and CDR2 FQNNGV.

This chain uses TRBV27 with TRBJ2-7; maybe TRBD2 (5 bases). CDR1 and CDR2 (germline): MNHEY, SMNVEV (reference sequence). The CDR3 loop spans 13 amino acids. V dropped 7 bases and J dropped 5 bases, with 15 bases sitting between them. For the CDR3, the DNA is TGTGCCAGCACCCCTAGTGGGAGCAACGAGCAGTACTTC. As protein: CASTPSGSNEQYF.

The J gene is TRBJ2-1, the V gene TRBV4-3, with TRBD2 matching over 9 bases. Trimming removed 0 bases from V and 9 bases from J; junction bases left unmatched: 9. The CDR3 is made up of 16 amino acids. Germline lookup yields CDR1 LGHNA and CDR2 YSLEER. CDR3 nucleotides: TGCGCCAGCAGCCAAGATGTAGCGGGAGTGGTCCGTGAGCAGTTCTTC. Its protein product is CASSQDVAGVVREQFF.

Here the CDR3 reads CASSLITSGRDTGELFF. The CDR3 coding sequence is TGTGCCAGCAGCTTAATTACTAGCGGGAGGGACACCGGGGAGCTGTTTTTT. The chain combines TRBV11-2 with TRBJ2-2; 13 bases line up with TRBD2. J was trimmed by 3 bases and V by 2 bases; bases with no gene match: 3. Germline-derived CDR1 and CDR2 are SGHAT and FQNNGV. The CDR3 runs 17 residues. Looking up the rest from reference TRBV11-2 and TRBJ2-2 gives the full variable domain: EAGVAQSPRYKIIEKRQSVAFWCNPISGHATLYWYQQILGQGPKLLIQFQNNGVVDDSQLPKDRFSAERLKGVDSTLKIQPAKLEDSAVYLCASSLITSGRDTGELFFGEGSRLTVL.

This clone was observed a few times. The V and J genes are TRBV27 and TRBJ1-2; perhaps TRBD1 as D (5 bases). This CDR3 spans 12 amino acids. V lost 4 bases to trimming and J lost 10 bases, with 13 bases between them. Germline CDR1 MNHEY, CDR2 SMNVEV (reference sequence). The CDR3 is CASSWGNGDYTF. DNA of the CDR3: TGTGCCAGCAGTTGGGGGAATGGGGACTACACCTTC.